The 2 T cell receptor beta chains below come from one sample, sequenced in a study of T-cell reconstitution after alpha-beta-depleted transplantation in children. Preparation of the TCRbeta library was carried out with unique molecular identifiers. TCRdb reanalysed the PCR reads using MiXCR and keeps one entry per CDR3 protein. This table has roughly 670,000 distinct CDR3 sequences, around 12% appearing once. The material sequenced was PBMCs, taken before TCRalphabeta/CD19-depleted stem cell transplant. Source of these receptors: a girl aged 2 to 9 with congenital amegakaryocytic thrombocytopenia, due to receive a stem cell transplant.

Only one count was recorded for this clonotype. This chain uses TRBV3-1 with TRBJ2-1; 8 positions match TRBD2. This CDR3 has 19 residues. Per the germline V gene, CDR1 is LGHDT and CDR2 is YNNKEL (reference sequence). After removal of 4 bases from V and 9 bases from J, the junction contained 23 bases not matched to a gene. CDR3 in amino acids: CASSRGPWRPSGGGVEQFF. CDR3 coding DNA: TGTGCCAGCAGCCGCGGCCCATGGAGACCAAGCGGGGGAGGGGTTGAGCAGTTCTTC.

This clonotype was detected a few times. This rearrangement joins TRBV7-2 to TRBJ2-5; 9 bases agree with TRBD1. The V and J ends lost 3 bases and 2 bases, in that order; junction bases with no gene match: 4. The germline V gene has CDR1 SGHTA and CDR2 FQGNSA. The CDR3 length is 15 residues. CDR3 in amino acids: CASSFDRGKQETQYF. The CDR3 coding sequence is TGTGCCAGCAGCTTTGACAGGGGGAAACAAGAGACCCAGTACTTC.